This T cell receptor beta chain was identified during a study of cytomegalovirus exposure and HLA in healthy donors. About the study: Among fewer than 500 genotyped donors, around 80% fell in the Caucasian-associated ancestry cluster. The study's findings and limits: Later work associated roughly 17,000 TCR beta sequences with HLA alleles at 0.05 false discovery rate.

As for this clone: Its antigen remains unidentified.

PCR amplification relied on 60 Vbeta primers (plus 13 Jbeta primers). TCRdb's copy holds only in-frame clones and misses some; the assay was immunoSEQ multiplex PCR. The sample has some 170,000 clones; about 77% are singletons. Trimming removed 0 bases from V and 4 bases from J; junction bases left unmatched: 4. Germline CDR1 is KGHSH and CDR2 is LQKENI. CDR3 length: 16 residues. The specimen was PBMCs. The sequence was collected from a woman aged 45 to 65 in good health and CMV-seronegative. The rearrangement joins TRBV18 to TRBJ1-5, with 9 bases that match TRBD1. CDR3 in DNA: TGTGCCAGCTCACCACCGGGGGACAGGGCTAATCAGCCCCAGCATTTT. Its translation: CASSPPGDRANQPQHF.